The 20 T cell receptor beta chains listed next were all sequenced from one sample in a study of low-dose radiotherapy and immunotherapy resistance in tumors (dated by TCRdb to between 2021 and 2022). Sequenced using an Illumina HiSeq 2500. First-strand cDNA was synthesized using Superscript III and a set of TRAV- and TRBV-specific primers, so that both TCRalpha and TCRbeta chains were covered. TCRs were amplified for 15 to 20 PCR cycles with Phusion, using a constant-region primer paired with the adapter attached to the V primers. Starting from the raw public reads, TCRdb applied fastp trimming at Q25, assembled clones with MiXCR and retained in-frame beta chains. CDR3 protein duplicates are merged, each entry listing the most common genes and DNA. Recorded for this sample are 40,000 or so distinct CDR3 sequences; roughly 31% of them occurred a single time. The leading ten clones occupy 3.5% to 4.5% of the sample.

The time point tag for this specimen amounts to: before trial treatment. Source: PBMCs, taken before treatment. The origin of the receptors is a male donor with gallbladder cancer.

This chain links TRBV20-1 with TRBJ2-7; 10 bases fit TRBD1. The germline CDR1 and CDR2 sequences are DFQATT and SNEGSKA (reference sequence). The CDR3 length is 14 residues. The CDR3 DNA sequence: TGCAGCTCTGGGGAGGGGACAGGGGTTTACGAGCAGTACTTC. This codes for CSSGEGTGVYEQYF.

Many counts were recorded for this clonotype. The chain recombines TRBV10-3 with TRBJ1-4; tentatively, D is TRBD1 (6 bases). CDR3 length equals 14 residues. Germline CDR1 is ENHRY and CDR2 is SYGVKD. V shed 7 bases and J shed 6 bases, with 15 bases lying between them. CDR3 DNA sequence: TGTGCCATCAAAAAGGGGGAGTTAGATGAAAAACTGTTTTTT. Its protein product is CAIKKGELDEKLFF.

Note on this clonotype: Mismatch with germline at one junction end may stem from a read error. The chain couples TRBV7-2 to TRBJ2-2; D not certain. The CDR3 is 14 amino acids. Germline CDR1 SGHTA, CDR2 FQGNSA. The CDR3, as DNA: TGCGCCAGCAGCTTCTTCTTGAACACCGGGGAGCTGTTTTTT. This sequence encodes CASSFFLNTGELFF.

The J gene is TRBJ1-4, the V gene TRBV3-1; D not resolved. Trimming removed 3 bases from V and 4 bases from J, with 9 bases in between. Germline CDR1 reads LGHDT; CDR2 reads YNNKEL (reference sequence). This CDR3 is 14 amino acids long. CDR3 nucleotide sequence: TGTGCCAGCAGCCACCCCCAGTATAATGAAAAACTGTTTTTT. It encodes CASSHPQYNEKLFF.

The V and J genes are TRBV20-1 and TRBJ2-7; D is unresolved. CDR1 and CDR2 from the germline V gene are DFQATT and SNEGSKA (reference sequence). The V end lost 1 base, the J end lost 6 bases, and 10 bases lay between the germline ends. The CDR3 runs 12 residues. CDR3 amino acids: CSARGQVSEQYF. The CDR3 DNA follows: TGCAGTGCTAGAGGGCAGGTTAGCGAGCAGTACTTC.

This rearrangement joins TRBV5-1 to TRBJ2-1; D might be TRBD2 (6 bases). The length of the CDR3 is 14 residues. Germline lookup yields CDR1 SGHRS and CDR2 YFSETQ. V lost 7 bases to trimming and J lost 0 bases, with 11 bases between them. CDR3: CASGTFSSYNEQFF. The CDR3 nucleotides are TGCGCCAGCGGGACTTTTAGCTCCTACAATGAGCAGTTCTTC.

This clonotype has more than one count but fewer than ten. The chain carries TRBV20-1 and TRBJ1-2, with a weak D call TRBD1 (6 bases). Germline CDR1 and CDR2: DFQATT and SNEGSKA (reference sequence). This CDR3 region has 15 residues. The V gene lost 6 bases and the J gene lost 5 bases, with 22 bases spanning the gap. CDR3 amino acids: CSAKGGMRSMYGYTF. In nucleotides, the CDR3 is TGCAGTGCGAAGGGGGGAATGAGGTCCATGTATGGCTACACCTTC.

This clonotype was detected ten times or more. The CDR3 DNA is TGTGCCAGCAGCTCCTCCCCCGGGGACATCTCCAATCAGCCCCAGCATTTT. It encodes CASSSSPGDISNQPQHF. The chain recombines TRBV7-3 with TRBJ1-5; D perhaps matches TRBD1 (6 bases). The V and J ends lost 4 bases and 3 bases respectively, with 19 bases between them. The CDR3 length is 17 residues. CDR1 SGHTA and CDR2 FQGTGA come from the germline V gene.

As concerns this clonotype: A far larger clone is one nucleotide away, so this likely arose from a read error. CDR3 in amino acids: CASSYSRGLNTGELLF. The CDR3 DNA sequence: TGTGCCAGCAGTTACTCCCGGGGGCTGAACACCGGGGAGCTGCTTTTT. The chain employs TRBV6-2 or TRBV6-3 and TRBJ2-2; D assignment may be TRBD1 or TRBD2 (6 bases each). Germline loops: CDR1 MNHEY, CDR2 SVGEGT. The CDR3 sequence is 16 residues long.

This sequence joins TRBV2 and TRBJ2-4; weak D call: TRBD2 (7 bases). The CDR3 runs 14 residues. Trimming cost V 4 bases and J 6 bases, with 13 bases left between them. The germline CDR1 and CDR2 sequences are SNHLY and FYNNEI. CDR3 coding DNA: TGTGCCAGCAGTGTCGGGGGGCAGGGAAACATTCAGTACTTC. Translating it yields CASSVGGQGNIQYF.

This clonotype was seen at least ten times. The genes are TRBV20-1 and TRBJ2-7; TRBD2 aligns across 8 bases. The CDR3 consists of 14 residues. With V trimmed by 2 bases and J by 1 base, 4 bases remained unmatched. Germline V gene sequence: CDR1 DFQATT, CDR2 SNEGSKA (reference sequence). In DNA, the CDR3 is TGCAGTGCTAGAAGTGCGGGGGGATCCTACGAGCAGTACTTC. Protein: CSARSAGGSYEQYF.

As concerns this clonotype: With only one base between it and a far larger clone, this is likely a read error. The genes are TRBV5-4 and TRBJ2-1; D is perhaps TRBD1 or TRBD2 (7 bases each). The CDR3 extends over 13 amino acids. CDR1 and CDR2 (germline): SGHNT, YYREEE (reference sequence). V shed 4 bases and J shed 10 bases, with 15 bases lying between them. This CDR3 is CASSSQGGYEQFF. In DNA form, the CDR3 reads TGTGCCAGCAGCAGCCAGGGGGGGTACGAGCAGTTCTTC.

Many counts were recorded for this clonotype. The chain carries TRBV18 and TRBJ2-1, with TRBD2 matching 9 bases. Germline assignment: CDR1 KGHSH and CDR2 LQKENI. The length of the CDR3 is 16 residues. The V segment lost 5 bases and the J segment 4 bases; nucleotides outside the gene matches: 9. The CDR3 DNA reads as TGTGCCAGCTCAAAGTGGGCTAGCGGGAATTACAATGAGCAGTTCTTC. It specifies CASSKWASGNYNEQFF.

This clonotype was seen at least ten times. The V gene is TRBV2, the J gene TRBJ2-2; 7 bases are shared with TRBD2. This CDR3 has 16 amino acids. The V gene's germline CDR1 is SNHLY and CDR2 FYNNEI. After removal of 1 base from V and 11 bases from J, the junction contained 13 bases not matched to a gene. The CDR3 is CASSEVGGGARGELFF. CDR3 DNA: TGTGCCAGCAGTGAAGTGGGGGGGGGAGCCCGGGGAGAGCTGTTTTTT.

This clonotype was detected ten times or more. The rearrangement uses TRBV4-1 and TRBJ2-5, with 7 nucleotides matching TRBD2. J gave up 5 bases and V 1 base, and 4 bases lay outside the gene matches. CDR1 and CDR2 (germline): MGHRA, YSYEKL. The CDR3 is made up of 14 amino acids. DNA for the CDR3: TGCGCCAGCAGCCAAGTTGCGGGGGAGGAGACCCAGTACTTC. This translates into CASSQVAGEETQYF.

This clonotype appeared many times. The V and J genes are TRBV20-1 and TRBJ1-1, with no clear D. This CDR3 comprises 12 residues. The V end was cut by 5 bases, the J end by 8 bases, with 15 bases between. Per germline, CDR1 DFQATT and CDR2 SNEGSKA (reference sequence). The CDR3 DNA reads as TGCAGTGCTGGAACGGCGGGCCGGGAAGCTTTCTTT. This sequence encodes CSAGTAGREAFF.

This clonotype has a count of ten or more. The V call is TRBV11-2, the J call TRBJ2-3, with 11 bases that match TRBD2. Per the germline V gene, CDR1 is SGHAT and CDR2 is FQNNGV. There are 15 residues in the CDR3. V was pared by 6 bases and J by 3 bases, with 5 bases of the junction left unmatched. The CDR3 DNA follows: TGTGCCAGCAGTTATACTAGCGGGGGAACAGATACGCAGTATTTT. This gives the protein CASSYTSGGTDTQYF.

This clonotype was counted at least ten times. The chain combines TRBV5-4 with TRBJ2-1, with 11 nucleotides matching TRBD2. The germline V gene has CDR1 SGHNT and CDR2 YYREEE (reference sequence). J was trimmed by 5 bases and V by 3 bases; bases with no gene match: 4. CDR3 length: 15 amino acids. CDR3: CASSSLAGADNEQFF. CDR3 nucleotide sequence: TGTGCCAGCAGCTCACTAGCGGGGGCCGACAATGAGCAGTTCTTC. Full variable domain (rest looked up from reference TRBV5-4 and TRBJ2-1): ETGVTQSPTHLIKTRGQQVTLRCSSQSGHNTVSWYQQALGQGPQFIFQYYREEENGRGNFPPRFSGLQFPNYSSELNVNALELDDSALYLCASSSLAGADNEQFFGPGTRLTVL.

Many counts were recorded for this clonotype. The chain is built from TRBV7-2 and TRBJ2-7; 12 positions agree with TRBD2. The ends lost 5 bases at V and 4 bases at J; junction bases unmatched: 6. Germline V gene lookup returns CDR1 SGHTA and CDR2 FQGNSA. There are 15 residues in the CDR3. CDR3 loop: CASSERTSGAYEQYF. The DNA of the CDR3 is TGTGCCAGCAGCGAGAGGACTAGCGGGGCGTACGAGCAGTACTTC.

This clonotype was recorded a few times. The V and J genes are TRBV25-1 and TRBJ1-4; TRBD1 is a possible D gene (6 bases). V shed 3 bases and J shed 5 bases, with 13 bases lying between them. This CDR3 has 15 amino acids. Germline CDR1 is MGHDK and CDR2 is SYGVNS. The CDR3 DNA follows: TGTGCCAGCAGTGATACTAGCAGGGGAAATGAAAAACTGTTTTTT. It yields the protein CASSDTSRGNEKLFF.